The 17 T cell receptor beta chains below come from one sample, sequenced in a study of blood T cell repertoires in COVID-19. TCRdb's copy holds only in-frame clones and misses some; the assay was immunoSEQ multiplex PCR. The sample holds about 48,000 clones; just over 85% are singletons and the top ten take less than 3%. Sequencing was done on a sample of peripheral blood. Receptors originate from a woman of 80 years or more with COVID-19, enrolled during active disease.

Turning to this clone: Other DNA sequences in the same sample also yield this CDR3. The gene calls are TRBV6-1 and TRBJ1-4; D unresolved. Trimming removed 2 bases at V and 8 bases at J, with 6 bases between. In germline, CDR1 is MNHNS, CDR2 SASEGT. This CDR3 is built from 12 residues. This CDR3 is CASSERGEKLFF. CDR3 nucleotide sequence: TGTGCCAGCAGTGAAAGAGGAGAAAAACTGTTTTTT.

The table lists this clone with a few counts. The chain has TRBV4-2 and TRBJ2-7; D possibly corresponds to TRBD2 (6 bases). Germline V gives CDR1 LGHNA, CDR2 YNFKEQ. V lost 0 bases and J lost 2, with 11 bases in between. This CDR3 is built from 15 residues. CDR3 nucleotide sequence: TGTGCCAGCAGCCAAGATAGAACTAGCCCCTACGAGCAGTACTTC. Protein product: CASSQDRTSPYEQYF.

In its sample, this clone was seen a few times. The chain has TRBV4-1 and TRBJ1-6; a possible D gene is TRBD1 (5 bases). The germline V gene encodes CDR1 MGHRA and CDR2 YSYEKL. The CDR3 sequence is 15 residues long. The germline V and J ends were trimmed by 8 bases and 6 bases, with 17 bases remaining between them. The CDR3 bases are TGCGCCAGCCGTGCCTCCCAGGGCTTTAATTCACCCCTCCACTTT. Amino acids: CASRASQGFNSPLHF.

The table lists this clone with a count of one. The CDR3 spells CASRTGLAGVGELFF. As DNA, the CDR3 is TGTGCCAGCAGGACGGGACTAGCGGGAGTCGGGGAGCTGTTTTTT. The chain recombines TRBV7-2 with TRBJ2-2; 14 bases fit TRBD2. Trimming at V came to 6 bases and at J to 7 bases, leaving 4 bases not matched to a gene. Germline V gives CDR1 SGHTA, CDR2 FQGNSA. CDR3 length equals 15 residues.

V gene TRBV28 combines with J gene TRBJ2-3, with D hard to call. Trimming pared 1 base from V and 5 bases from J, leaving 4 bases between. The CDR3 extends over 12 amino acids. Looked up from germline, CDR1 is MDHEN and CDR2 is SYDVKM. CDR3 in amino acids: CASSLSLDTQYF. The CDR3, as DNA: TGTGCCAGCAGTTTATCACTAGATACGCAGTATTTT.

J is TRBJ2-7 and V is TRBV5-4; 14 bases match TRBD2. CDR3 length equals 16 residues. Looked up from germline, CDR1 is SGHNT and CDR2 is YYREEE (reference sequence). V trimming: 4 bases; J trimming: 3 bases; junction bases outside the gene matches: 6. CDR3 DNA sequence: TGTGCCAGCAGCCCAGGAGGACTAGCGGGGGGCTACGAGCAGTACTTC. Its translation is CASSPGGLAGGYEQYF. The whole variable domain, filled in from reference TRBV5-4 and TRBJ2-7, reads ETGVTQSPTHLIKTRGQQVTLRCSSQSGHNTVSWYQQALGQGPQFIFQYYREEENGRGNFPPRFSGLQFPNYSSELNVNALELDDSALYLCASSPGGLAGGYEQYFGPGTRLTVT.

The gene calls are TRBV5-4 and TRBJ1-1; TRBD1 matches at 9 bases. The CDR3 totals 14 residues. V trimming: 3 bases; J trimming: 4 bases; junction bases outside the gene matches: 4. Germline lookup yields CDR1 SGHNT and CDR2 YYREEE (reference sequence). The CDR3 loop reads CASSSTGGFTEAFF. CDR3 DNA: TGTGCCAGCAGCTCAACAGGGGGCTTCACTGAAGCTTTCTTT.

The chain links TRBV7-2 to TRBJ2-7; the D gene is possibly TRBD1 (6 bases). CDR1 and CDR2 from the germline V gene are SGHTA and FQGNSA. The V end was cut by 4 bases, the J end by 4 bases, with 11 bases between. CDR3 length: 13 amino acids. In DNA, the CDR3 is TGTGCCAGCAGCTACCGGGACACTTACGAGCAGTACTTC. As protein: CASSYRDTYEQYF.

The V gene is TRBV4-1, the J gene TRBJ1-3; the D is unclear. V was clipped by 4 bases and J by 12 bases, with 13 bases between them. CDR1 is MGHRA and CDR2 is YSYEKL in the germline V gene. The CDR3 has 12 amino acids. DNA for the CDR3: TGCGCCAGCAGCCTAATCCCGGAGCACATATATTTT. It translates to CASSLIPEHIYF.

This sequence joins TRBV5-1 and TRBJ2-3; D is uncertain. CDR3 length equals 15 residues. Germline V CDR1 and CDR2: SGHRS, YFSETQ. With 0 bases removed from V and 2 bases from J, the gap between germline ends came to 10 bases. CDR3 in amino acids: CASSLGALPTDTQYF. CDR3 nucleotide sequence: TGCGCCAGCAGCTTGGGGGCACTCCCCACAGATACGCAGTATTTT. The entire variable domain, with the rest obtained from reference TRBV5-1 and TRBJ2-3, is as follows: KAGVTQTPRYLIKTRGQQVTLSCSPISGHRSVSWYQQTPGQGLQFLFEYFSETQRNKGNFPGRFSGRQFSNSRSEMNVSTLELGDSALYLCASSLGALPTDTQYFGPGTRLTVL.

The chain employs TRBV3-1 (or the pseudogene TRBV3-2) and TRBJ2-1, with 9 bases lining up with TRBD2. The CDR3 runs 17 residues. Looked up from germline, CDR1 is LGHDT and CDR2 is YNNKEL (reference sequence). Losses at the gene ends were 4 bases for V and 1 base for J; bases not matched to a gene: 8. CDR3 loop: CASSPTSGARSYNEQFF. The CDR3 DNA is TGTGCCAGCAGCCCGACTAGCGGTGCTCGGTCCTACAATGAGCAGTTCTTC.

V is TRBV2 and J is TRBJ1-5; maybe TRBD1 (5 bases). The CDR3 is made up of 14 amino acids. Trimming left V 1 base short and J 6 bases short, with 10 bases between. Germline loops: CDR1 SNHLY, CDR2 FYNNEI. The CDR3 loop is CASSEGRVLQPQHF. CDR3 sequence (DNA): TGTGCCAGCAGTGAAGGCAGGGTACTTCAGCCCCAGCATTTT.

V usage is TRBV21-1 and J usage is TRBJ1-1. TRBV21-1 represents a pseudogene. The CDR3 runs to 15 residues. The CDR3 is CASSNREGFDTEAFF. CDR3 bases: TGTGCCAGCAGCAATCGGGAGGGTTTTGACACTGAAGCTTTCTTT.

The rearrangement links TRBV19 to TRBJ1-5; D not resolved. This CDR3 is built from 10 residues. The V end lost 9 bases, the J end lost 7 bases, and 7 bases lay between the germline ends. CDR1 is LNHDA, CDR2 SQIVND, per germline (reference sequence). CDR3 in DNA: TGTGCCAGAAAGACACAGCCCCAGCATTTT. Its protein product is CARKTQPQHF. Together with reference TRBV19 and TRBJ1-5, the CDR3 gives the full variable domain: DGGITQSPKYLFRKEGQNVTLSCEQNLNHDAMYWYRQDPGQGLRLIYYSQIVNDFQKGDIAEGYSVSREKKESFPLTVTSAQKNPTAFYLCARKTQPQHFGDGTRLSIL.

CDR3 DNA: TGTGCCAGTAGTAACACAGGGGCTGGAAACACCATATATTTT. This sequence encodes CASSNTGAGNTIYF. V usage is TRBV19 and J usage is TRBJ1-3, with 7 bases matching TRBD1. The CDR3 is made up of 14 amino acids. The V gene end was trimmed by 4 bases and the J gene end by 2 bases; junction bases not matched to a gene: 2. In germline, CDR1 is LNHDA, CDR2 SQIVND (reference sequence).

The chain joins TRBV7-9 to TRBJ1-2; weak D call: TRBD1 (6 bases). The CDR3 is 13 residues long. The germline gives CDR1 SEHNR, CDR2 FQNEAQ (reference sequence). Trimming stripped 5 bases from V and 8 bases from J, with 15 bases between. The CDR3 DNA reads TGTGCCAGCAGCGTCAGGGGAGCGTGGGGCTACACCTTC. Its protein is CASSVRGAWGYTF.

The V call is TRBV6-5, the J call TRBJ1-6; 8 positions agree with TRBD1. J gave up 8 bases and V 5 bases, and 2 bases lay outside the gene matches. The CDR3 has 13 amino acids. Germline values: CDR1 MNHEY, CDR2 SVGAGI. The CDR3 loop is CASSRTGHSPLHF. The CDR3 region has the DNA TGTGCCAGCAGTCGGACAGGGCATTCACCCCTCCACTTT.